The TCR beta chain under discussion was sequenced for a study of T cell repertoires in cytomegalovirus infection. General study points: Based on cumulative public TCR beta family frequency, carriers of CMV plus the relevant HLA were identified.

TCRdb itself ran the reads through MiXCR, one entry per CDR3 protein. The top ten clones hold around 11% of a sample with around 800,000 distinct CDR3 sequences, approximately 32% of them seen once. On this clonotype: Its specificity is not known.

Specimen: cultured CD8+ T cells from PBMCs, collected from culture after CMV antigen stimulation. The TCR comes from a human donor in good health (CMV status not recorded). Some clones in this sample may be carry-over from other donors' samples.

The CDR3 DNA sequence: TGTGCCAGCAGCTCACAGGGGGCGCGCAATGAGCAGTTCTTC. Protein: CASSSQGARNEQFF. The rearrangement joins TRBV11-3 to TRBJ2-1; 9 bases map to TRBD1. V shed 4 bases and J 6 bases; nucleotides not matched to a gene: 4. CDR3 length: 14 residues. Germline CDR1 SGHNT, CDR2 YENEEA.